A single sample is the source of the 9 T cell receptor beta chains below, sequenced in a study of T-cell memory formation after mild COVID-19 (dated by TCRdb to the early 2020s). The receptor library was made with 5' RACE. Reads for this sample came from an Illumina NovaSeq 6000. TCRdb reanalyzed the raw reads on its own, using fastp at Q25 for trimming and MiXCR for clone calling, and kept in-frame beta chains. Each entry merges the rows of one CDR3 protein and shows their most common DNA and genes. A total of fewer than 550,000 distinct CDR3 sequences appear in this sample, over 15% of them only once. About 8.1% of the sample rests with the top ten. Sequencing used PBMCs or a T cell subset sorted from them (not recorded which). These receptors all come from an adult woman who had mild COVID-19 (a few samples of this study predate the infection). The sample titles of this study are shuffled in the database, so cell type and time point are left out; the donor was told from shared clones.

The chain carries TRBV20-1 and TRBJ2-7; D is possibly TRBD1 (6 bases). Trimming left V 0 bases short and J 3 bases short, with 12 bases between. This CDR3 has 14 residues. Germline-derived CDR1 and CDR2 are DFQATT and SNEGSKA (reference sequence). Written as DNA, the CDR3 is TGCAGTGCTAGAGACTTGGACAGAGACTACGAGCAGTACTTC. It is translated as CSARDLDRDYEQYF.

The genes are TRBV29-1 and TRBJ2-1; D uncertain. V dropped 6 bases and J dropped 7 bases, with 10 bases sitting between them. CDR1 and CDR2 from the germline V gene are SQVTM and ANQGSEA. CDR3 length: 11 residues. This chain's CDR3 is CSVAGTNEQFF. DNA for the CDR3: TGCAGCGTAGCAGGAACGAATGAGCAGTTCTTC.

V and J are TRBV15 and TRBJ2-5; 8 bases fit TRBD1. The CDR3 totals 15 residues. CDR1 and CDR2 from the germline V gene are LNHNV and YYDKDF (reference sequence). J lost 4 bases, V lost 0 bases, and 4 bases had no gene match. In DNA, the CDR3 is TGTGCCACCAGCAGAGATCCCAGGGGGCGAGAGACCCAGTACTTC. It encodes CATSRDPRGRETQYF. Together with reference TRBV15 and TRBJ2-5, the CDR3 gives the full variable domain: DAMVIQNPRYQVTQFGKPVTLSCSQTLNHNVMYWYQQKSSQAPKLLFHYYDKDFNNEADTPDNFQSRRPNTSFCFLDIRSPGLGDTAMYLCATSRDPRGRETQYFGPGTRLLVL.

This chain uses TRBV7-2 with TRBJ2-7; 9 bases agree with TRBD2. Germline V gene sequence: CDR1 SGHTA, CDR2 FQGNSA. V lost 0 bases to trimming and J lost 7 bases; unmatched junction nucleotides: 7. CDR3 length: 15 amino acids. Here the CDR3 reads CASSLAPSGTEEQYF. CDR3 DNA: TGTGCCAGCAGCTTAGCGCCTAGCGGGACGGAGGAGCAGTACTTC. Looking up the rest from reference TRBV7-2 and TRBJ2-7 gives the full variable domain: GAGVSQSPSNKVTEKGKDVELRCDPISGHTALYWYRQSLGQGLEFLIYFQGNSAPDKSGLPSDRFSAERTGGSVSTLTIQRTQQEDSAVYLCASSLAPSGTEEQYFGPGTRLTVT.

This sequence joins TRBV29-1 and TRBJ1-1; D possibly corresponds to TRBD1 (5 bases). The CDR3 is 13 residues long. V shed 3 bases and J shed 6 bases, with 14 bases lying between them. Germline-derived CDR1 and CDR2 are SQVTM and ANQGSEA. CDR3 coding DNA: TGCAGCGTTGAGAACAGGCTCGGATCTGAAGCTTTCTTT. Protein product: CSVENRLGSEAFF.

This clonotype has a handful of counts. The genes are TRBV9 and TRBJ2-1; D not certain. The CDR3 covers 14 residues. V gave up 4 bases and J gave up 7 bases, with 15 bases separating them. From germline, CDR1 is SGDLS and CDR2 YYNGEE. This CDR3 reads CASSPANEQNEQFF. Written as DNA, the CDR3 is TGTGCCAGCAGCCCGGCTAACGAGCAAAATGAGCAGTTCTTC.

This clonotype has more than one count but fewer than ten. The chain joins TRBV3-1 to TRBJ2-2; D is uncertain. The CDR3 is 12 amino acids. CDR1 is LGHDT and CDR2 is YNNKEL in the germline V gene (reference sequence). V was shortened by 0 bases and J by 9 bases, with 5 bases between the two germline ends. Here the CDR3 reads CASSQDLRELFF. For the CDR3, the DNA is TGTGCCAGCAGCCAAGACCTAAGGGAGCTGTTTTTT. Filled out from reference TRBV3-1 and TRBJ2-2, the complete variable domain reads DTAVSQTPKYLVTQMGNDKSIKCEQNLGHDTMYWYKQDSKKFLKIMFSYNNKELIINETVPNRFSPKSPDKAHLNLHINSLELGDSAVYFCASSQDLRELFFGEGSRLTVL.

This clonotype was counted a few times. This chain joins TRBV5-6 and TRBJ2-7; 9 positions agree with TRBD2. V shed 2 bases, J shed 6 bases, and the junction held 9 bases outside the gene matches. This CDR3 is built from 15 residues. The germline CDR1 and CDR2 sequences are SGHDT and YYEEEE. The CDR3 sequence is CASSFTHAGGREQYF. In DNA form, the CDR3 reads TGTGCCAGCAGCTTCACCCATGCGGGGGGGCGCGAGCAGTACTTC.

This chain joins TRBV24-1 and TRBJ2-1; 9 positions agree with TRBD2. Germline V gene data show CDR1 as KGHDR and CDR2 as SFDVKD. The CDR3 has 17 residues. Losses at the gene ends were 6 bases for V and 0 bases for J; bases not matched to a gene: 8. For the CDR3, the DNA is TGTGCCACCAGTCCGGCGGGGGGGCCCTCCTCCTACAATGAGCAGTTCTTC. Translation gives CATSPAGGPSSYNEQFF.